The 4 T cell receptor beta chains below all came from one sample that was sequenced in a study of cytomegalovirus exposure and HLA in healthy donors. The PCR made use of 60 Vbeta and 13 Jbeta primers. TCRdb keeps only in-frame clones here, not all; method: immunoSEQ multiplex PCR. In all, the sample yields around 63,000 clones. Source material: PBMCs. The source of these receptors is a woman aged 25 to 39 in good health and CMV-seronegative.

The genes are TRBV28 and TRBJ1-1, with a possible D match to TRBD1 (5 bases). This CDR3 has 13 amino acids. Per germline, CDR1 MDHEN and CDR2 SYDVKM. Trimming took off 4 bases at V and 2 bases at J, with 8 bases between the two ends. The CDR3 DNA follows: TGTGCCAGCAGTTCGGACATAAACACTGAAGCTTTCTTT. Translated, it gives CASSSDINTEAFF.

The chain recombines TRBV28 with TRBJ2-7; tentative D call: TRBD2 (7 bases). The CDR3 runs 14 residues. CDR1 is MDHEN, CDR2 SYDVKM, per germline. Trimming shortened V by 5 bases and J by 2 bases, and 13 bases separated the two germline ends. The CDR3 DNA follows: TGTGCCAGCAGTCGCGGGGGCTCTCCCTACGAGCAGTACTTC. This sequence encodes CASSRGGSPYEQYF.

This rearrangement joins TRBV4-3 to TRBJ2-5; D possibly corresponds to TRBD2 (6 bases). Per the germline V gene, CDR1 is LGHNA and CDR2 is YSLEER. The ends were cut back, 1 base at V and 4 bases at J, with 19 bases in the middle. This CDR3 has 17 amino acids. The CDR3 bases are TGCGCCAGCAGCCAAGTGCCGGGACTCCCTGGGGGAGAGACCCAGTACTTC. Protein product: CASSQVPGLPGGETQYF.

The chain is built from TRBV28 and TRBJ2-7; the D gene is possibly TRBD2 (7 bases). The CDR3 loop spans 12 amino acids. Germline lookup yields CDR1 MDHEN and CDR2 SYDVKM. V lost 6 bases, J lost 6 bases, and 12 bases lay in between. CDR3 coding DNA: TGTGCCAGCAGCCCGAGGGGGGGCGAGCAGTACTTC. Protein product: CASSPRGGEQYF.